These 17 T cell receptor beta chains were all obtained from the same sample, sequenced in a study of blood T cell repertoires in COVID-19. Clones were read by immunoSEQ multiplex PCR, and TCRdb kept only the in-frame ones, dropping some. The table shows approximately 470,000 clones, with 75% to 90% occurring only once. Specimen: PBMCs or T cells enriched from blood (not recorded which). The origin of the receptors is a woman between 18 and 30 years old who had recovered from COVID-19.

The rearrangement links TRBV6-5 to TRBJ1-6; D unresolved. CDR3 length: 13 residues. Per germline, CDR1 MNHEY and CDR2 SVGAGI. The V and J ends lost 6 bases and 8 bases respectively, with 11 bases between them. CDR3 bases: TGTGCCAGCAGGCGGGAGAGGGATTCACCCCTCCACTTT. Its protein is CASRRERDSPLHF.

This clone was recorded once. The chain links TRBV11-2 to TRBJ2-3, with 8 bases lining up with TRBD2. The CDR3 is 16 residues long. The V segment lost 1 base and the J segment 4 bases; nucleotides outside the gene matches: 7. From germline, CDR1 is SGHAT and CDR2 FQNNGV. CDR3 DNA sequence: TGTGCCAGCAGCTTAGGGATTAGCGGGGACTCAGATACGCAGTATTTT. Protein: CASSLGISGDSDTQYF.

A note on this clone: The sample carries other DNA sequences with the same CDR3. The V call is TRBV20-1, the J call TRBJ1-1, with 7 bases identical to TRBD1. There are 11 residues in the CDR3. Losses at the gene ends were 5 bases for V and 6 bases for J; bases not matched to a gene: 3. The germline gives CDR1 DFQATT, CDR2 SNEGSKA (reference sequence). Written as DNA, the CDR3 is TGCAGTGCTCGACAGGGCGCTGAAGCTTTCTTT. Protein: CSARQGAEAFF.

This clone showed up just a few times. The chain has TRBV7-9 and TRBJ2-3; a weak D match, TRBD2 (6 bases). V was clipped by 3 bases and J by 2 bases, with 9 bases between them. Germline assignment: CDR1 SEHNR and CDR2 FQNEAQ (reference sequence). This CDR3 has 14 residues. CDR3 in DNA: TGTGCCAGCAGCTTGGCGGGGTCCACAGATACGCAGTATTTT. Protein: CASSLAGSTDTQYF.

This chain connects TRBV4-1 to TRBJ2-5; the D gene is possibly TRBD1 (5 bases). Trimming removed 4 bases at V and 5 bases at J, with 17 bases between. Germline values: CDR1 MGHRA, CDR2 YSYEKL. The CDR3 runs to 15 residues. The CDR3 nucleotides read TGCGCCAGCAGCCCCCTCGAAGGGGTCGGGGAGACCCAGTACTTC. It codes for CASSPLEGVGETQYF.

CDR3 in amino acids: CARRPTGVYGYTF. CDR3 in DNA: TGTGCCCGACGACCGACAGGGGTCTATGGCTACACCTTC. The rearrangement uses TRBV30 and TRBJ1-2, with TRBD1 matching over 8 bases. Germline CDR1 is GTSNPN and CDR2 is SVGIG (reference sequence). The CDR3 length is 13 residues. Unmatched junction bases numbered 9, after V lost 8 bases and J lost 4 bases.

The genes are TRBV30 and TRBJ2-6, with D possibly being TRBD2 (6 bases). The CDR3 is 15 amino acids. V lost 5 bases and J lost 1, with 12 bases in between. CDR1 and CDR2 from the germline V gene are GTSNPN and SVGIG (reference sequence). CDR3 loop: CAWGTGVSGANVLTF. CDR3 in DNA: TGTGCCTGGGGGACGGGGGTATCTGGGGCCAACGTCCTGACTTTC.

The chain recombines TRBV6-2 or TRBV6-3 with TRBJ2-5; D remains unclear. The germline V and J ends were trimmed by 6 bases and 5 bases, with 10 bases remaining between them. Germline V gene data show CDR1 as MNHEY and CDR2 as SVGEGT. CDR3 length: 12 residues. CDR3 in amino acids: CASSSDGETQYF. CDR3 coding DNA: TGTGCCAGCAGCAGCGACGGGGAGACCCAGTACTTC.

This chain joins TRBV5-5 and TRBJ1-2; D is ambiguous. Looked up from germline, CDR1 is SGHKS and CDR2 is YYEKEE (reference sequence). V shed 0 bases and J shed 4 bases, with 19 bases lying between them. The CDR3 totals 17 residues. CDR3 region: CASSLGAFFRESYGYTF. CDR3 sequence (DNA): TGTGCCAGCAGCTTGGGGGCCTTTTTTAGGGAGTCCTATGGCTACACCTTC.

This clone was observed a few times. The chain carries TRBV7-9 and TRBJ2-7, with 7 bases matching TRBD2. With 5 bases clipped from V and 0 bases from J, the junction kept 10 bases outside the gene matches. Germline CDR1 reads SEHNR; CDR2 reads FQNEAQ (reference sequence). The CDR3 sequence is 16 residues long. The CDR3 loop reads CASSAPTQRGSYEQYF. CDR3 in DNA: TGTGCCAGCAGCGCACCCACTCAGCGGGGCTCCTACGAGCAGTACTTC.

J is TRBJ1-1 and V is TRBV7-2; the D is unclear. From germline, CDR1 is SGHTA and CDR2 FQGNSA. Trimming took off 5 bases at V and 8 bases at J, with 24 bases between the two ends. CDR3 size: 16 residues. CDR3 sequence reads: CASSPQSTKAGVEAFF. The DNA of the CDR3 is TGTGCCAGCAGCCCGCAATCCACTAAGGCGGGTGTCGAAGCTTTCTTT.

The V call is TRBV21-1, the J call TRBJ1-2. TRBV21-1 is a pseudogene segment. This CDR3 comprises 14 residues. CDR3 bases: TGTGCCAGCACCCCTACCTCCGCGGGGTATGGCTACACCTTC. Translating gives CASTPTSAGYGYTF.

With respect to this clone: One end of the junction fails to match germline, which may point to a read error. This chain uses TRBV2 with TRBJ1-1; a weak D match, TRBD1 (6 bases). CDR1 SNHLY and CDR2 FYNNEI come from the germline V gene. The length of the CDR3 is 11 residues. The CDR3 DNA follows: TGTGCCAGCAGTGAAGGGGGGCGGGCACTCTTT. Translation gives CASSEGGRALF.

The rearrangement joins TRBV18 to TRBJ1-2; D is unresolved. CDR1 KGHSH and CDR2 LQKENI come from the germline V gene. V was trimmed by 6 bases and J by 8 bases, leaving 16 bases between them. This CDR3 comprises 13 residues. The DNA for the CDR3 is TGTGCCAGCTCCGCCAGGTCCGAAGAGGGCTACACCTTC. Translated: CASSARSEEGYTF.

There are many counts of this clone. This chain joins TRBV2 and TRBJ2-5, with TRBD1 as a possible D gene (8 bases). Trimming took off 0 bases at V and 5 bases at J, with 25 bases between the two ends. Looked up from germline, CDR1 is SNHLY and CDR2 is FYNNEI. This CDR3 region has 19 residues. CDR3 DNA: TGTGCCAGCAGTGAAGCGCTTCGGGGGGTCCGGACAGGGCAGGAGACCCAGTACTTC. Its translation is CASSEALRGVRTGQETQYF.

This chain connects TRBV28 to TRBJ2-7; D ambiguous. The germline V and J ends were trimmed by 7 bases and 4 bases, with 8 bases remaining between them. The germline gives CDR1 MDHEN, CDR2 SYDVKM. This CDR3 has 11 residues. CDR3 sequence reads: CASIRTYEQYF. Written as DNA, the CDR3 is TGTGCCAGCATCCGAACATACGAGCAGTACTTC.

The CDR3 loop is CASSPGGGYDTGELFF. The CDR3 DNA reads as TGTGCCAGCAGCCCAGGGGGCGGGTACGACACCGGGGAGCTGTTTTTT. The chain recombines TRBV3-1 (or the pseudogene TRBV3-2) with TRBJ2-2, with 8 bases lining up with TRBD1. V lost 4 bases, J lost 3 bases, and 7 bases stayed unmatched. The CDR3 has 16 amino acids. Germline CDR1 and CDR2: LGHDT and YNNKEL (reference sequence).